The entry that follows covers one T cell receptor (beta chain) sequence. Its antigen is unidentified. The data are from a study of T cell responses to AZD1222 COVID-19 vaccine. TCRdb's table, derived via immunoSEQ multiplex PCR, lists solely in-frame clones and lacks some. The sample holds about 70,000 clones; about four fifths are singletons and the top ten take about 6%. Samples with a second dose at about 4 or about 12 weeks were pooled together. CDR1 is SEHNR, CDR2 FQNEAQ, per germline (reference sequence). CDR3 size: 15 residues. Trimming removed 3 bases at V and 5 bases at J, with 16 bases between. General study points: Seropositive at baseline were only 5 to 7 AZD1222 recipients. Two AZD1222 administrations were followed by greater Spike-specific TCR breadth and depth. The study sampled repertoires only after the peak T cell response.

The source is an adult who received the AZD1222 COVID-19 vaccine. The chain recombines TRBV7-9 with TRBJ2-5; maybe TRBD1 (5 bases). Sequenced material: peripheral blood, taken 28 days after the second AZD1222 dose. CDR3 sequence reads: CASSFSQGRAETQYF. The CDR3 region has the DNA TGTGCCAGCAGCTTTTCGCAGGGTAGGGCGGAGACCCAGTACTTC.